This note documents a single TCR beta chain sequence. Antigen unknown. The sample comes from a study of cytomegalovirus exposure and HLA in healthy donors. J gave up 2 bases and V 4 bases, and 8 bases lay outside the gene matches. CDR1 and CDR2 from the germline V gene are MRHNA and SNTAGT. CDR3 size: 15 residues. Study results and limitations: Associated with cytomegalovirus, according to the listing, were 150 to 200 TCR beta chains. Most sequenced TCRs were rare (though some public TCRs occurred in many donors). Per published reports, the classifier diagnosed cytomegalovirus status with high specificity and sensitivity. In vitro experiments confirmed that three CMV-associated chains were specific for CMV antigens.

Sequencing was performed with immunoSEQ multiplex PCR; in TCRdb, only in-frame clones are kept and a portion is missing. The table includes some 130,000 clones, 82% detected once. The clonotype comes from a man aged 25-45 years in good health and CMV-seropositive. V and J are TRBV6-4 and TRBJ2-7; 7 bases map to TRBD2. The sample taken for sequencing was PBMCs. In DNA, the CDR3 is TGTGCCAGCAGTGGGCCGGGACTACAAGCCTACGAGCAGTACTTC. Protein sequence: CASSGPGLQAYEQYF.